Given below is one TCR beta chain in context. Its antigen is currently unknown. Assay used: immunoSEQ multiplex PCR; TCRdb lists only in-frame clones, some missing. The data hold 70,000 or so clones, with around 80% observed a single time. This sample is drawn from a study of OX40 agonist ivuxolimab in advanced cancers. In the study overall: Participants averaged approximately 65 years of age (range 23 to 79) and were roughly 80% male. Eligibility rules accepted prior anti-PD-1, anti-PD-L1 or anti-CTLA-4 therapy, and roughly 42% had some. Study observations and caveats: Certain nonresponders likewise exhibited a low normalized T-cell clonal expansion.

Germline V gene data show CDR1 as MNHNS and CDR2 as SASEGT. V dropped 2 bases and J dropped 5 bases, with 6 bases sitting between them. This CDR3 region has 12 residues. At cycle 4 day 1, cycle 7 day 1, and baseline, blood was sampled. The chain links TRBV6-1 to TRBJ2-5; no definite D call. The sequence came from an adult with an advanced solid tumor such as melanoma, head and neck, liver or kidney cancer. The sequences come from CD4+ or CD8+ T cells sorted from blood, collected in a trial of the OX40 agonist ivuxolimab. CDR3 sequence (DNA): TGTGCCAGCAGTGAAATTAAGGAGACCCAGTACTTC. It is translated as CASSEIKETQYF.